The 8 T cell receptor beta chains given below trace back to one sample, sequenced in a study of T cell responses to AZD1222 COVID-19 vaccine. Profiling relied on immunoSEQ multiplex PCR, and the TCRdb table lists in-frame clones only, not all of them. This table has about 110,000 clones, nearly 90% appearing once. Sample: peripheral blood, taken on day 0 of MenACWY control vaccination. All receptors derive from an adult in good health.

The chain combines TRBV19 with TRBJ2-1; 14 bases are shared with TRBD2. CDR3 length equals 14 residues. Trimming removed 3 bases from V and 9 bases from J; junction bases left unmatched: 1. Germline CDR1 is LNHDA and CDR2 is SQIVND (reference sequence). Written as DNA, the CDR3 is TGTGCCAGTAGTATCGGACTAGCGGGAGGTGAGCAGTTCTTC. It is translated as CASSIGLAGGEQFF. Full variable domain (rest looked up from reference TRBV19 and TRBJ2-1): DGGITQSPKYLFRKEGQNVTLSCEQNLNHDAMYWYRQDPGQGLRLIYYSQIVNDFQKGDIAEGYSVSREKKESFPLTVTSAQKNPTAFYLCASSIGLAGGEQFFGPGTRLTVL.

This chain joins TRBV10-3 and TRBJ1-1; D is unresolved. V was pared by 2 bases and J by 5 bases, with 15 bases between. CDR3 length: 15 amino acids. Germline CDR1 and CDR2: ENHRY and SYGVKD. The CDR3 spells CAISEGLSWETEAFF. CDR3 nucleotide sequence: TGTGCCATCAGTGAGGGACTTTCTTGGGAAACTGAAGCTTTCTTT.

This clone appeared once. The chain uses TRBV24-1 and TRBJ1-2; D ambiguous. Germline assignment: CDR1 KGHDR and CDR2 SFDVKD. V lost 4 bases and J 11 bases, leaving 13 bases between the germline ends. The CDR3 length is 12 residues. The CDR3: CATSDTARWYTF. The CDR3 region has the DNA TGTGCCACCAGTGACACGGCCCGGTGGTACACCTTC.

V is TRBV7-6 and J is TRBJ1-5; TRBD1 is a possible D gene (6 bases). V was trimmed by 5 bases and J by 0 bases, leaving 11 bases between them. Germline lookup yields CDR1 SGHVS and CDR2 FNYEAQ. CDR3 length equals 15 residues. The CDR3 sequence is CASSLGGDSNQPQHF. In nucleotides, the CDR3 is TGTGCCAGCAGCCTAGGGGGAGATAGCAATCAGCCCCAGCATTTT. The variable domain in full, completed from reference TRBV7-6 and TRBJ1-5, reads GAGVSQSPRYKVTKRGQDVALRCDPISGHVSLYWYRQALGQGPEFLTYFNYEAQQDKSGLPNDRFSAERPEGSISTLTIQRTEQRDSAMYRCASSLGGDSNQPQHFGDGTRLSIL.

This clone occurred once. The chain links TRBV6-5 to TRBJ1-1; a weak D match, TRBD1 (6 bases). This CDR3 is built from 14 residues. Germline values: CDR1 MNHEY, CDR2 SVGAGI. Deletions cut 8 bases from V and 5 bases from J, with 18 bases between. This CDR3 reads CASRNRAEWTEAFF. CDR3 coding DNA: TGTGCCAGCCGGAACAGGGCCGAATGGACTGAAGCTTTCTTT.

Here the CDR3 reads CASSELGRGEQYF. CDR3 nucleotide sequence: TGTGCCAGCAGTGAATTAGGGAGGGGAGAGCAGTACTTC. The genes are TRBV6-1 and TRBJ2-7; TRBD2 aligns across 7 bases. This CDR3 region has 13 residues. Trimming at V came to 2 bases and at J to 7 bases, leaving 5 bases not matched to a gene. Germline V gene sequence: CDR1 MNHNS, CDR2 SASEGT.

This chain connects TRBV28 to TRBJ1-1; D unclear. V lost 3 bases, J lost 1 base, and 9 bases lay in between. The CDR3 covers 14 residues. Looked up from germline, CDR1 is MDHEN and CDR2 is SYDVKM. CDR3 sequence (DNA): TGTGCCAGCAGTTTCGTTCGGCAGAACACTGAAGCTTTCTTT. It is translated as CASSFVRQNTEAFF.

The rearrangement uses TRBV29-1 and TRBJ1-4; TRBD1 matches 10 bases. V lost 0 bases to trimming and J lost 4 bases; unmatched junction nucleotides: 11. Germline V gene data show CDR1 as SQVTM and CDR2 as ANQGSEA. This CDR3 is built from 18 residues. The CDR3 DNA sequence: TGCAGCGTTGAAGAAAGGTGGGGACAGGGGCCGAGTAATGAAAAACTGTTTTTT. Its translation is CSVEERWGQGPSNEKLFF.